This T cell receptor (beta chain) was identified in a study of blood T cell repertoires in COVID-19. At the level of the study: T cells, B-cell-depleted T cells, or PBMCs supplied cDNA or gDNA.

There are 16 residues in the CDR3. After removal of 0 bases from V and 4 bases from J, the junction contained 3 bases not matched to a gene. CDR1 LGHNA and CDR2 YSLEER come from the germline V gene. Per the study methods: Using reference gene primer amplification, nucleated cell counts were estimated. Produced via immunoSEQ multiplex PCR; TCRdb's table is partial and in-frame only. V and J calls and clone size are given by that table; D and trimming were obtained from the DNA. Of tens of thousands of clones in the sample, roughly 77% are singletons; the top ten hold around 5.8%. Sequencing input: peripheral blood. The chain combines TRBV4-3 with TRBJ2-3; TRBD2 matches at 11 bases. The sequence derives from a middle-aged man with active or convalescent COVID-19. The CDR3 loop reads CASSQDSGGGSDTQYF. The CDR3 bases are TGCGCCAGCAGCCAAGATAGCGGGGGGGGATCAGATACGCAGTATTTT.